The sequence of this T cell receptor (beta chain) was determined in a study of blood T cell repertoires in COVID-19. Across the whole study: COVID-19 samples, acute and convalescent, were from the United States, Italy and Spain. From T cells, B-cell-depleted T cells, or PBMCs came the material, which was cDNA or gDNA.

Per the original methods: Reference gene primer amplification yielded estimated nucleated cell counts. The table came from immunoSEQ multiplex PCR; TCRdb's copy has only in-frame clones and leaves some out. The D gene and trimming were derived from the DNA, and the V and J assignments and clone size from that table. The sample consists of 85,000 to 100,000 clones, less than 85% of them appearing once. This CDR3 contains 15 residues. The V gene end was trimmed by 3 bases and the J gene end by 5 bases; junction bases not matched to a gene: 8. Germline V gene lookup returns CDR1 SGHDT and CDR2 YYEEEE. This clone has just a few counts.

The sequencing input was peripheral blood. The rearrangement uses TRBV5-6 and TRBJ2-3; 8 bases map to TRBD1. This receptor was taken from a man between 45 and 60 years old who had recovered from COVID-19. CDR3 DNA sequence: TGTGCCAGCAGCTCGGACAGGGATGATGTAGATACGCAGTATTTT. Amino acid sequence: CASSSDRDDVDTQYF.